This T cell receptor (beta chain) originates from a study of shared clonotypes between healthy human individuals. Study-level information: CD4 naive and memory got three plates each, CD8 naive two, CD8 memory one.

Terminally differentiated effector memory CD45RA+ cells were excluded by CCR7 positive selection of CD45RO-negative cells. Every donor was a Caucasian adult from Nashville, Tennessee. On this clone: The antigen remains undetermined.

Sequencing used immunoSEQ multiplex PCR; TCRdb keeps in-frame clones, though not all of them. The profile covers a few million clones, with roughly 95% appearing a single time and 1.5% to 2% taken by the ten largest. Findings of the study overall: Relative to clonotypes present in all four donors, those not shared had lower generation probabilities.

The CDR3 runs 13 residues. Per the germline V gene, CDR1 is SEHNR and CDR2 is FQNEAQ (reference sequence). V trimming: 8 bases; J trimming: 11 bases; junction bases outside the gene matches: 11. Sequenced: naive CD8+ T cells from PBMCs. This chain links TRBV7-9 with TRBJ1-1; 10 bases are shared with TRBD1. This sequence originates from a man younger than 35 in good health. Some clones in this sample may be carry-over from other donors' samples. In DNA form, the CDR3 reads TGTGCCAGCGGAACGGGACAGGGGAATTCTGCTTTCTTT. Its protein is CASGTGQGNSAFF. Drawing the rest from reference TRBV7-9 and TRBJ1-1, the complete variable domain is DTGVSQNPRHKITKRGQNVTFRCDPISEHNRLYWYRQTLGQGPEFLTYFQNEAQLEKSRLLSDRFSAERPKGSFSTLEIQRTEQGDSAMYLCASGTGQGNSAFFGQGTRLTVV.